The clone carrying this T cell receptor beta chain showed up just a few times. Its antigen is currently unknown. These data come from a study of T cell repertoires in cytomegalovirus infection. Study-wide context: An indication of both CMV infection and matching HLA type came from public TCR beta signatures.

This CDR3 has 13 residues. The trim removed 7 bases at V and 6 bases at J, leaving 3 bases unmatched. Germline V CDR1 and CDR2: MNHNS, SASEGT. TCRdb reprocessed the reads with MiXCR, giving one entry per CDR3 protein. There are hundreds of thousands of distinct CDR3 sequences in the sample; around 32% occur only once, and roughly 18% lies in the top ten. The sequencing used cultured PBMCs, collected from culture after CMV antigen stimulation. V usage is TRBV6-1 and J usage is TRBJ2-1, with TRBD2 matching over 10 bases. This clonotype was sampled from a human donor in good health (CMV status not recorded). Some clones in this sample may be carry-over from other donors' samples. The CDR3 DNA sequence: TGTGCCAGCATGCTAGCGGGGGTCAATGAGCAGTTCTTC. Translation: CASMLAGVNEQFF.